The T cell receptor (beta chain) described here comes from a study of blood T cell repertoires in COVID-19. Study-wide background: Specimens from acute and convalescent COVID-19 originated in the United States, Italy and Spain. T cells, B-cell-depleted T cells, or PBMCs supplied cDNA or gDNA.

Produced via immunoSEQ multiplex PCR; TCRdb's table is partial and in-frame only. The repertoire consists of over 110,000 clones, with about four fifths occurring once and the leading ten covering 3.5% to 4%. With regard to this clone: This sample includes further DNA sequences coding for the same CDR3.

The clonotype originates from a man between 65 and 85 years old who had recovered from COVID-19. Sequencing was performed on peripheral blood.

This chain's CDR3 is CASSLSRGGYEQYF. For the CDR3, the DNA is TGTGCCAGCAGTTTATCAAGAGGGGGATACGAGCAGTACTTC. The chain has TRBV27 and TRBJ2-7, with D possibly TRBD1 on 6 matching bases. Germline loops: CDR1 MNHEY, CDR2 SMNVEV (reference sequence). The CDR3 is 14 amino acids. Trimming shortened V by 0 bases and J by 4 bases, and 10 bases separated the two germline ends.